The 3 T cell receptor beta chains below all came from one sample that was sequenced in a study of cytomegalovirus exposure and HLA in healthy donors. Both 60 Vbeta primers and 13 Jbeta primers went into the PCR. Profiled with immunoSEQ multiplex PCR; TCRdb holds only in-frame clones, not every one. The sample has roughly 140,000 clones, roughly four fifths seen once. The material sequenced was PBMCs. These receptors were collected from a middle-aged man in good health and CMV-seropositive.

In this sample, this clone turned up once. V usage is TRBV10-1 and J usage is TRBJ2-3; 8 nucleotides line up with TRBD1. The CDR3 length is 14 residues. Germline V CDR1 and CDR2: WNHNN, SYGVQD (reference sequence). Trimming took 5 bases from V and 3 from J; bases not matched to a gene: 4. CDR3 amino acids: CASSPGQDTDTQYF. The CDR3 DNA sequence: TGCGCCAGCAGTCCGGGACAGGATACAGATACGCAGTATTTT.

The rearrangement links TRBV6-1 to TRBJ1-1; 10 bases line up with TRBD1. In germline, CDR1 is MNHNS, CDR2 SASEGT. V was clipped by 4 bases and J by 2 bases; unmatched bases: 4. The length of the CDR3 is 15 residues. The CDR3 reads CASSAKTGGNTEAFF. CDR3 DNA sequence: TGTGCCAGCAGTGCAAAGACAGGGGGCAACACTGAAGCTTTCTTT.

V is TRBV7-9 and J is TRBJ2-2; D gene uncertain. This CDR3 region has 17 residues. Germline values: CDR1 SEHNR, CDR2 FQNEAQ (reference sequence). The V and J ends lost 3 bases and 6 bases respectively, with 20 bases between them. The DNA for the CDR3 is TGTGCCAGCAGCTTTAAAGCTACCGCGAATAACCCCGGGGAGCTGTTTTTT. It translates to CASSFKATANNPGELFF.